Listed below are T cell receptor beta chains from one sample, sequenced in a study of blood T cell repertoires in COVID-19. Sequenced by immunoSEQ multiplex PCR; TCRdb stores in-frame clones only, minus some. Among about 210,000 clones listed, 80% to 90% were seen once. The material sequenced was peripheral blood. The origin of the receptors is a woman between 45 and 65 years old with active or convalescent COVID-19. The CDR3 runs from the conserved cysteine through the conserved F or W. The D gene is left open where the match is weak. Expanded clones get a size class; other rows say once, few or many, or leave the size out.

NA	TRBV6-5	NA	TRBJ2-3	TGTGCCAGCTTCGGGGACTCCTTGGGTACGCAGTATTTT	CASFGDSLGTQYF
TRBD2	TRBV2	NA	TRBJ2-3	TGTGCCAGCAGCTTTCCGGGACTAGCTCTAATCACAGATACGCAGTATTTT	CASSFPGLALITDTQYF
NA	TRBV19	once	TRBJ2-3	TGTGCCAGTAGTATTCGCAGAATGGATACGCAGTATTTT	CASSIRRMDTQYF
NA	TRBV19	NA	TRBJ1-5	TGTGCCAGTAGTATTTCGAGGGATGTGACCAATCAGCCCCAGCATTTT	CASSISRDVTNQPQHF
TRBD2	TRBV5-6	medium-sized	TRBJ2-3	TGTGCCAGCAGGCGGACTAGCGGGAGTGTAGCAGATACGCAGTATTTT	CASRRTSGSVADTQYF
NA	TRBV24-1	NA	TRBJ1-5	TGTGCCACCGAGCCGGCGGCATATAGCAATCAGCCCCAGCATTTT	CATEPAAYSNQPQHF
TRBD1	TRBV30	few	TRBJ1-1	TGTGCCTGGAGTCCCTGGACAGGGGGTGGAGCTGAAGCTTTCTTT	CAWSPWTGGGAEAFF
TRBD2	TRBV9	NA	TRBJ2-1	TGTGCCAGCAGCGCCGGGACTAGCGTCAATTACAATGAGCAGTTCTTC	CASSAGTSVNYNEQFF
TRBD1	TRBV6-5	NA	TRBJ1-2	TGTGCCAGCAGTTGGGACAGGGCTACGCGCCACACCTTC	CASSWDRATRHTF
NA	TRBV6-5	NA	TRBJ1-4	TGTGCCAGCAGTCCGGGAGCAACTAATGAAAAACTGTTTTTT	CASSPGATNEKLFF
TRBD1	TRBV6-1	NA	TRBJ1-2	TGTGCCAGCAGTGAATCTTACAGGGGGGCCTATGGCTACACCTTC	CASSESYRGAYGYTF
TRBD1	TRBV19	NA	TRBJ1-5	TGTGCCAGTAGTCGGACAGGGATAGGCAATCAGCCCCAGCATTTT	CASSRTGIGNQPQHF
TRBD1	TRBV18	NA	TRBJ1-5	TGTGCCAGCTCACCGGACAGGGTTGATAGCAATCAGCCCCAGCATTTT	CASSPDRVDSNQPQHF
NA	TRBV5-4	NA	TRBJ1-2	TGTGCCAGCAGCACGGGTCCGGGAGGACAAACAGGTGGCTACACCTTC	CASSTGPGGQTGGYTF
NA	TRBV7-2	NA	TRBJ2-5	TGTGCCAGCAGTCAGACTGAGACCCAGTACTTC	CASSQTETQYF
TRBD2	TRBV29-1	NA	TRBJ2-3	TGCAGTCTTACTAGCGGGGCCAGAGATACGCAGTATTTT	CSLTSGARDTQYF
TRBD2	TRBV7-2	NA	TRBJ2-3	TGTGCCAGCAGCTTAGGTGGTCTAGCGGGAGCAGATACGCAGTATTTT	CASSLGGLAGADTQYF
TRBD1	TRBV28	NA	TRBJ1-5	TGTGCCAGCACCATAGACAGGGCTCAGCCCCAGCATTTT	CASTIDRAQPQHF
NA	TRBV6-5	NA	TRBJ2-2	TGTGCCAGCAGTACAGATTTCACCGGGGAGCTGTTTTTT	CASSTDFTGELFF
NA	TRBV13	NA	TRBJ2-3	TGTGCCAGCAGGCTTCAGGGCACAGATACGCAGTATTTT	CASRLQGTDTQYF
NA	TRBV18	NA	TRBJ2-1	TGTGCCAGCTCACCAGGATTACAGGGCAATGAGCAGTTCTTC	CASSPGLQGNEQFF
TRBD1	TRBV2	once	TRBJ2-7	TGTGCCAGCCTGATCCCCGGGACAGGGATCTACGAGCAGTACTTC	CASLIPGTGIYEQYF
NA	TRBV19	NA	TRBJ1-2	TGTGCCAGTAGTATGAGCGGAGCAGACTACACCTTC	CASSMSGADYTF
TRBD2	TRBV19	once	TRBJ2-7	TGTGCCAGTAGTATCGAGGGTAGCGGGACGGGGGAGCAGTACTTC	CASSIEGSGTGEQYF
NA	TRBV2	NA	TRBJ1-1	TGTGCCAGCAGCCCGACTTTATTCGGTACTGAAGCTTTCTTT	CASSPTLFGTEAFF
NA	TRBV2	NA	TRBJ2-3	TGTGCCAGCACCCCCTCTCGGGATACGCAGTATTTT	CASTPSRDTQYF
NA	TRBV6-5	NA	TRBJ1-2	TGTGCCAGCAGTTCTAACAACTATGGCTACACCTTC	CASSSNNYGYTF
NA	TRBV6-1	NA	TRBJ1-2	TGTGCCAGCAGTGAAATAGGCTTGCAGGGCAGCGGCTACACCTTC	CASSEIGLQGSGYTF
NA	TRBV28	NA	TRBJ2-7	TGTGCCTCGGTTGGGTTGCCCGAGGGCCACGAGCAGTACTTC	CASVGLPEGHEQYF
TRBD1	TRBV6-5	NA	TRBJ1-6	TGTGCCAGCAGTTTGCCGGGACAGGGTCATTCACCCCTCCACTTT	CASSLPGQGHSPLHF
NA	TRBV27	NA	TRBJ1-4	TGTGCCAGCAGGACTCGGTCTACTGAAAAACTGTTTTTT	CASRTRSTEKLFF